These T cell receptor beta chains were read from a single sample in a study of T cell responses to AZD1222 COVID-19 vaccine. TCRdb's table, derived via immunoSEQ multiplex PCR, lists solely in-frame clones and lacks some. Among about 140,000 clones listed, over 85% were seen once. This specimen was peripheral blood, taken on day 0 of AZD1222 vaccination. These receptors were obtained from an adult in good health. Both conserved end residues are part of each CDR3. The D gene is left open where the match is weak. Expanded clones are given a class, and other clones once, few, many or no size at all.

>TRBJ1-1|TRBD1|NA|TRBV24-1
CATSDSGGNTEAFF
>TRBJ1-2|NA|NA|TRBV2
CASSDVGAYYGYTF
>TRBJ2-7|NA|NA|TRBV6-1
CASSEIGGPYEQYF
>TRBJ1-1|TRBD1|NA|TRBV11-2
CASSHLTGAFTEAFF
>TRBJ1-4|NA|NA|TRBV28
CASSFGNEKLFF
>TRBJ2-1|TRBD2|NA|TRBV24-1
CATSEGTSGDNEQFF
>TRBJ1-3|NA|NA|TRBV7-2
CASSLGGWGAGNTIYF
>TRBJ2-7|TRBD1|NA|TRBV2
CASSGRGTGPYEQYF
>TRBJ2-3|NA|NA|TRBV10-3
CATVEEDTDTQYF
>TRBJ1-2|TRBD1|once|TRBV19
CASRMTGGVVMDGYTF
>TRBJ1-1|NA|NA|TRBV7-2
CASSPRTGRPEAFF
>TRBJ2-2|TRBD1|NA|TRBV3-1/TRBV3-2
CASSPWAGGGTGELFF
>TRBJ1-2|NA|NA|TRBV28
CASSRPRDLSPYGYTF
>TRBJ2-1|NA|NA|TRBV29-1
CSVEGGSFDHNEQFF
>TRBJ2-5|NA|NA|TRBV12-3/TRBV12-4
CASSSQGLETQYF
>TRBJ2-7|NA|NA|TRBV5-1
CASSLASGGLYEQYF
>TRBJ2-1|TRBD2|once|TRBV7-9
CASSSLSGSSYNEQFF
>TRBJ1-4|TRBD1|NA|TRBV15
CATSRTGSEKLFF
>TRBJ2-7|NA|NA|TRBV19
CASSISSIGDRAYEQYF
>TRBJ1-5|NA|NA|TRBV5-3
CARSLPVIKSGLSSNQPQHF
>TRBJ2-2|NA|NA|TRBV24-1
CATRDRNTGELFF
>TRBJ2-7|NA|NA|TRBV24-1
CATSGDNSYEQYF
>TRBJ2-7|NA|NA|TRBV19
CASSIEGANYEQYF
>TRBJ1-5|NA|few|TRBV28
CASSWGYNQPQHF
>TRBJ2-3|NA|NA|TRBV19
CASSILAGGLPDTQYF
>TRBJ1-1|NA|NA|TRBV28
CASSPGAINTEAFF
>TRBJ2-3|TRBD2|NA|TRBV7-9
CASSWTSTDTQYF
>TRBJ1-2|TRBD1|NA|TRBV5-6
CASSFGTGTGYGYTF
>TRBJ2-7|NA|NA|TRBV6-1
CASSELGRLSYEQYF
>TRBJ2-3|NA|NA|TRBV2
CASSGQASTDTQYF
>TRBJ1-5|NA|NA|TRBV19
CASSVPRGLSNQPQHF
>TRBJ1-2|TRBD1|NA|TRBV7-9
CASSRPHLTGVNYGYTF
>TRBJ2-1|NA|NA|TRBV18
CASSRTGYNEQFF
>TRBJ1-1|NA|NA|TRBV18
CASSPQPGKNTEAFF
>TRBJ2-7|TRBD1|NA|TRBV2
CASSDRTGAYEQYF
>TRBJ1-2|NA|NA|TRBV7-6
CASSSDSLSNYGYTF